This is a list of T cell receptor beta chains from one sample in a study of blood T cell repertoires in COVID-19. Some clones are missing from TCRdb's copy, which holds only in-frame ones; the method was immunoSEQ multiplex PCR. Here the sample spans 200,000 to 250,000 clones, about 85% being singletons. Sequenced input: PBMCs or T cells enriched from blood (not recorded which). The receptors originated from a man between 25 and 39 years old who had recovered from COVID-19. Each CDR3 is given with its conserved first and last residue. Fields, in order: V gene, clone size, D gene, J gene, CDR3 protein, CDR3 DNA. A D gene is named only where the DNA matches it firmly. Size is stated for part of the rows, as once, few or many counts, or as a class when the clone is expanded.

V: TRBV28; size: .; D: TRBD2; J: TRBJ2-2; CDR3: CASSPLTSGRLSGELFF; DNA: TGTGCCAGCAGTCCCTTGACTAGCGGGAGATTATCCGGGGAGCTGTTTTTT
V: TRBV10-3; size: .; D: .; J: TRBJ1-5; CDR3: CAISESKDSGNQPQHF; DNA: TGTGCCATCAGTGAGTCAAAGGACTCTGGCAATCAGCCCCAGCATTTT
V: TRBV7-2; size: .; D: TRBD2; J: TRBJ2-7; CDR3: CASSLTSDSYEQYF; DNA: TGTGCCAGCAGCCTGACTAGCGACTCCTACGAGCAGTACTTC
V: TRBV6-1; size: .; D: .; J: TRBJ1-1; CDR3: CASSEFGRPMDTEAFF; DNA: TGTGCCAGCAGTGAATTTGGCAGGCCTATGGACACTGAAGCTTTCTTT
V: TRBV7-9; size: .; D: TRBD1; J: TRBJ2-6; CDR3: CASSHGDRGRLSGANVLTF; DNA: TGTGCCAGCAGCCACGGGGACAGGGGACGATTATCTGGGGCCAACGTCCTGACTTTC
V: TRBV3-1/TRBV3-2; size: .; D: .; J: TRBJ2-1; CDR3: CASSPIRGSEQFF; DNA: TGTGCCAGCAGCCCTATACGAGGGTCCGAGCAGTTCTTC
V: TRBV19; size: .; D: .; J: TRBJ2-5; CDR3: CASSRRLSYQETQYF; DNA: TGTGCCAGTAGTCGCAGACTGTCGTACCAAGAGACCCAGTACTTC
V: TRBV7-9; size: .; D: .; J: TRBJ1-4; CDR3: CASSLGGGNEKLFF; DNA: TGTGCCAGCAGCTTAGGGGGAGGAAATGAAAAACTGTTTTTT
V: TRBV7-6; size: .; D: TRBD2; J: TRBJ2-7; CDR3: CASSLRSGSGRDTAQYF; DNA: TGTGCCAGCAGCCTCCGAAGTGGTAGCGGGAGAGATACTGCGCAGTACTTC
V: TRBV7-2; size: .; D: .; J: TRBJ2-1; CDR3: CASSLIRPYNEQFF; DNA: TGTGCCAGCAGCTTAATTCGTCCCTACAATGAGCAGTTCTTC
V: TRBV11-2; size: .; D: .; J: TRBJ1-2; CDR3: CASSPGGSAYTF; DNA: TGTGCCAGCAGCCCCGGCGGTAGTGCCTACACCTTC
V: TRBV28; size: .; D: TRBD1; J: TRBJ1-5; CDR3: CASSPRGQGNQPQHF; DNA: TGTGCCAGCAGCCCCCGCGGACAGGGAAATCAGCCCCAGCATTTT
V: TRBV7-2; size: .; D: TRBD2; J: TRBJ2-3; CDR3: CASSPAGSRDTQYF; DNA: TGTGCCAGCAGCCCAGCGGGATCGAGGGATACGCAGTATTTT
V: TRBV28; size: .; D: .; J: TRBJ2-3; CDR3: CASSPRTGRGTDTQYF; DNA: TGTGCCAGCTCCCCGAGAACAGGGAGGGGCACAGATACGCAGTATTTT
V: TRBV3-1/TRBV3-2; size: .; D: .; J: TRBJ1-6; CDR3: CASSQEGGGSLHF; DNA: TGTGCCAGCAGCCAAGAGGGGGGAGGGTCCCTCCACTTT
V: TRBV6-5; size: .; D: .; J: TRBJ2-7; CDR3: CGIRDTYYEQYF; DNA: TGTGGTATACGGGACACCTACTACGAGCAGTACTTC
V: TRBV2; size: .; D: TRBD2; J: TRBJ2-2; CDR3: CASSGIAGRELFF; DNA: TGTGCCAGCAGCGGTATAGCGGGGCGGGAGCTGTTTTTT
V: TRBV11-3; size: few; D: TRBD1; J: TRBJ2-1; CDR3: CASSLVGQGGKDEQFF; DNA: TGTGCCAGCAGCTTAGTGGGACAGGGTGGGAAGGATGAGCAGTTCTTC